The rows below give T cell receptor beta chains drawn from one sample of a study of T-cell reconstitution after alpha-beta-depleted transplantation in children. TCRdb itself ran the PCR reads through MiXCR, one entry per CDR3 protein. The sample lists about 260,000 distinct CDR3 sequences, approximately 10% occurring once. Sequenced material: peripheral blood, taken 180 days after TCRalphabeta/CD19-depleted stem cell transplant. Receptor source: a male patient aged 2-15 years who had a stem cell transplant for chronic granulomatous disease, so the T cells may come from the graft donor. Each CDR3 is given with its conserved first and last residue. D genes are given only for firm matches. Clone size, where shown, is once, few, many, or a class for clones that have expanded.

v_gene	j_gene	abundance	d_gene	CDR3aa	CDR3nt
TRBV28	TRBJ2-3	many	.	CASSLVYPDTQYF	TGTGCCAGCAGTTTAGTTTACCCAGATACGCAGTATTTT
TRBV9	TRBJ2-3	many	.	CASSFSTGGRTDTQYF	TGTGCCAGCAGCTTTTCAACGGGGGGCCGCACAGATACGCAGTATTTT
TRBV10-1	TRBJ2-5	many	.	CASAPGDRGQETQYF	TGCGCCAGCGCCCCAGGGGACCGTGGACAAGAGACCCAGTACTTC
TRBV11-2	TRBJ2-1	many	TRBD2	CASSLSGGAFNEQFF	TGTGCCAGCAGCCTTAGCGGGGGGGCCTTCAATGAGCAGTTCTTC
TRBV6-1	TRBJ2-1	many	.	CASRAESYNEQFF	TGTGCCAGCAGGGCAGAATCCTACAATGAGCAGTTCTTC
TRBV10-3	TRBJ2-2	many	TRBD2	CAISKGTSGMNTGELFF	TGTGCCATCAGTAAGGGGACTAGCGGGATGAACACCGGGGAGCTGTTTTTT
TRBV28	TRBJ2-3	many	.	CASSLSAQGLDTQYF	TGTGCCAGCAGTTTATCGGCACAGGGCCTAGATACGCAGTATTTT
TRBV7-3	TRBJ2-1	many	TRBD2	CASSQSGRSNEQFF	TGTGCCAGCAGCCAAAGCGGGAGGAGCAATGAGCAGTTCTTC
TRBV18	TRBJ2-7	.	.	CASSPSSGKAYEQYF	TGTGCCAGCTCACCAAGCTCAGGCAAAGCCTACGAGCAGTACTTC
TRBV7-2	TRBJ2-1	many	.	CASSYNDWYNEQFF	TGTGCCAGCAGCTACAATGACTGGTACAATGAGCAGTTCTTC
TRBV20-1	TRBJ2-2	many	TRBD2	CSARLERGNTGELFF	TGCAGTGCTAGATTGGAGCGGGGGAACACCGGGGAGCTGTTTTTT
TRBV29-1	TRBJ2-1	many	.	CSVGEGRQLGNEQFF	TGCAGCGTTGGTGAGGGTAGACAACTCGGGAATGAGCAGTTCTTC
TRBV10-2	TRBJ2-1	.	TRBD2	CASSEVILAGVGTEQFF	TGCGCCAGCAGTGAGGTAATACTAGCGGGAGTCGGAACTGAGCAGTTCTTC
TRBV28	TRBJ2-7	few	.	CASSRPSGLAGEQYF	TGTGCCAGCAGCCGCCCCTCGGGGCTAGCAGGAGAGCAGTACTTC
TRBV6-1	TRBJ2-6	.	.	CASRDLSGANVLTF	TGTGCCAGCAGGGACCTCTCTGGGGCCAACGTCCTGACTTTC
TRBV18	TRBJ2-3	.	.	CASSTRRSTDTQYF	TGTGCCAGCTCGACCAGACGGAGCACAGATACGCAGTATTTT
TRBV18	TRBJ2-7	.	TRBD1	CASSLDRGRSYEQYF	TGTGCCAGCTCACTAGACAGGGGGCGGTCCTACGAGCAGTACTTC
TRBV9	TRBJ2-7	many	.	CASSVDGAYEQYF	TGTGCCAGCAGCGTCGACGGAGCCTACGAGCAGTACTTC
TRBV7-7	TRBJ2-2	many	.	CASSFHGTGELFF	TGTGCTAGCAGCTTCCACGGCACCGGGGAGCTGTTTTTT
TRBV7-2	TRBJ2-7	.	.	CASSLGGVYMVYEQYF	TGTGCCAGCAGCTTAGGGGGGGTTTATATGGTCTACGAGCAGTACTTC
TRBV6-1	TRBJ2-7	many	.	CASRRQGLGYEQYF	TGTGCCAGCAGACGTCAGGGTTTAGGGTACGAGCAGTACTTC
TRBV29-1	TRBJ1-5	many	.	CSVAGQGFRQPQHF	TGCAGCGTTGCGGGTCAGGGTTTTAGGCAGCCCCAGCATTTT
TRBV27	TRBJ2-5	many	.	CASSLLGAQETQYF	TGTGCCAGCAGTTTATTGGGGGCCCAAGAGACCCAGTACTTC
TRBV25-1	TRBJ2-3	many	.	CASSEYSPFKYTDTQYF	TGTGCCAGCAGTGAATATTCTCCGTTTAAGTACACAGATACGCAGTATTTT
TRBV29-1	TRBJ2-5	many	.	CSVAERQETQYF	TGCAGCGTTGCGGAGCGGCAAGAGACCCAGTACTTC
TRBV3-1	TRBJ1-1	many	.	CASSQGAQENEAFF	TGTGCCAGCAGCCAAGGGGCACAGGAGAATGAAGCTTTCTTT
TRBV21-1	TRBJ1-2	few	.	CASSKAGQDLYGYTF	TGTGCCAGCAGCAAAGCGGGACAGGATCTCTATGGCTACACCTTC
TRBV6-1	TRBJ1-5	.	.	CAGSGARSGQPQHF	TGTGCCGGCAGTGGAGCCCGGAGTGGTCAGCCCCAGCATTTT
TRBV27	TRBJ2-3	many	TRBD2	CASSPTGLAGSDTQYF	TGTGCCAGCAGTCCTACGGGACTAGCAGGTTCAGATACGCAGTATTTT
TRBV13	TRBJ2-1	many	.	CASSLPGWLPHEQFF	TGTGCCAGCAGCCTCCCCGGCTGGCTACCCCATGAGCAGTTCTTC
TRBV29-1	TRBJ1-2	.	.	CSVEGPNIWGYTF	TGCAGCGTTGAGGGACCTAACATTTGGGGCTACACCTTC
TRBV5-4	TRBJ2-5	few	TRBD1	CATKTSGGQAETQYF	TGTGCCACTAAAACCTCAGGGGGCCAAGCAGAGACCCAGTACTTC
TRBV29-1	TRBJ2-6	few	TRBD1	CSVSTGTGTTGANVLTF	TGCAGCGTGTCTACCGGGACAGGGACTACTGGGGCCAACGTCCTGACTTTC
TRBV3-1	TRBJ2-1	few	.	CASSRDEGSYNEQFF	TGTGCCAGCAGCCGCGACGAGGGCTCCTACAATGAGCAGTTCTTC
TRBV7-6	TRBJ2-1	many	.	CASSLGDHKEQFF	TGTGCCAGCAGCTTAGGGGACCACAAAGAGCAGTTCTTC
TRBV19	TRBJ2-1	few	.	CASSIVGGAAYNEQFF	TGTGCCAGTAGTATAGTCGGGGGAGCGGCCTACAATGAGCAGTTCTTC
TRBV12-3/TRBV12-4	TRBJ2-3	many	.	CASSFMQVGDTQYF	TGTGCCAGCAGTTTTATGCAGGTGGGGGATACGCAGTATTTT
TRBV3-1	TRBJ2-5	few	.	CASSPVPDRGPDKETQYF	TGTGCCAGCAGCCCTGTCCCGGACAGAGGACCCGATAAAGAGACCCAGTACTTC
TRBV7-9	TRBJ2-2	many	TRBD1	CASSLVAGDRGRTGELFF	TGTGCCAGCAGCTTAGTGGCCGGGGACAGGGGGCGGACCGGGGAGCTGTTTTTT
TRBV4-1	TRBJ2-1	many	.	CASSQERGIGYNEQFF	TGCGCCAGCAGCCAAGAAAGAGGGATCGGCTACAATGAGCAGTTCTTC
TRBV29-1	TRBJ2-1	many	.	CSVEAGGIQGAGNEQFF	TGCAGCGTTGAGGCGGGGGGGATACAGGGGGCTGGGAATGAGCAGTTCTTC
TRBV30	TRBJ2-7	many	.	CAWSVRTARSYEQYF	TGTGCCTGGAGTGTACGGACAGCGAGATCCTACGAGCAGTACTTC